Sequencing of this T cell receptor beta chain was carried out in a study of T cells after yellow fever vaccination. Study outcomes and limitations: FACS-sorted repertoires might harbor abundant contaminating clonotypes from the bulk population.

The V and J ends lost 4 bases and 10 bases, in that order; junction bases with no gene match: 5. CDR3 length: 12 amino acids. CDR1 and CDR2 from the germline V gene are SGHRS and YFSETQ. TCRdb re-called the 5' RACE reads through MiXCR, storing one row per CDR3 protein. The sample records over 45,000 distinct CDR3 sequences, 5.7% being singletons. Source: PBMCs, either bulk or a sorted T-cell subset (CD4+, CD8+, memory, or dextramer-sorted; not recorded which), taken on the day of the yellow fever booster vaccination. The TCR comes from a man aged 18-30 years who received the YFV17D yellow fever vaccine. The chain couples TRBV5-1 to TRBJ1-1, with 9 bases that match TRBD1. For the CDR3, the DNA is TGCGCCAGCAGCGCGACACAGGGGGCAGCTTTCTTT. As protein: CASSATQGAAFF.